A selection of T cell receptor beta chains follows, all from one sample in a study of blood T cells in healthy people across ages. MiXCR, run by TCRdb on the 5' RACE reads, gives a single entry per CDR3 protein. The sample shows over a million distinct CDR3 sequences, roughly a quarter of them seen only once. The sample also formed part of further work on T cells of mothers and their children.

Material: blood. Every receptor here comes from a girl between 2 and 10 years old in good health. Each CDR3 is given without its conserved first and last residue. Each record gives: V gene, J gene, CDR3 protein.

>TRBV29-1|TRBJ1-2
SVEKGRHMGDGYT
>TRBV20-1|TRBJ2-1
SATNEQL
>TRBV13|NA
ASSSRDGASGRTNEQF
>TRBV5-1|TRBJ1-4
ASSLGRLQGEKLF
>TRBV12-3/TRBV12-4|TRBJ2-5
ASSSQMGQETQY
>TRBV12-3/TRBV12-4|NA
ASTGHRVHEQY
>TRBV20-1|TRBJ2-5
SARDGTGTQETQY
>TRBV10-3|TRBJ2-7
AISDSLADEQY
>TRBV5-1|TRBJ1-5
ASSLAPGGRAGNQPQH
>TRBV6-6|TRBJ2-2
ASSWTGVSGELF
>TRBV20-1|TRBJ2-5
SAYPGLGALQETQY
>TRBV20-1|TRBJ2-7
SASQVAGGSYEQY
>TRBV5-1|NA
ASSPLAGGAYEQY
>TRBV20-1|NA
SAPSSAFYNEQF
>TRBV9|TRBJ2-5
ASSVAGLRAETQY
>TRBV12-3/TRBV12-4|TRBJ2-7
ASRRGLAGGGEQY